The 5 T cell receptor beta chains given below trace back to one sample, sequenced in a study of early T cells in non-severe SARS-CoV-2 infection. In TCRdb, the 5' RACE reads were re-called with MiXCR into one record per CDR3 protein. Of roughly 56,000 distinct CDR3 sequences listed, 8.2% are singletons. The specimen was whole blood. The receptor set was obtained from an adult who was a healthcare worker with PCR-confirmed SARS-CoV-2 infection or an uninfected control (not recorded which).

The chain uses TRBV4-1 and TRBJ2-5; D tentatively reads TRBD1 or TRBD2 (6 bases each). This CDR3 has 16 amino acids. The V end lost 1 base, the J end lost 2 bases, and 14 bases lay between the germline ends. The V gene's germline CDR1 is MGHRA and CDR2 YSYEKL. This chain's CDR3 is CASSQVWGATQETQYF. The CDR3 bases are TGCGCCAGCAGCCAAGTGTGGGGGGCGACGCAAGAGACCCAGTACTTC.

The V gene is TRBV20-1, the J gene TRBJ1-2; 8 bases are a match to TRBD1. V dropped 4 bases and J dropped 8; count of bases not matched to a gene: 3. The CDR3 is 11 amino acids. Looked up from germline, CDR1 is DFQATT and CDR2 is SNEGSKA (reference sequence). The CDR3, as DNA: TGCAGTGCTACAGGGGGCGCAGGCTACACCTTC. Translated, it gives CSATGGAGYTF.

This clonotype has ten or more counts. The V gene is TRBV29-1, the J gene TRBJ2-7, with D perhaps matching TRBD1 (6 bases). CDR3 length: 13 residues. CDR1 is SQVTM and CDR2 is ANQGSEA in the germline V gene. Trimming removed 3 bases at V and 4 bases at J, with 13 bases between. DNA of the CDR3: TGCAGCGTTGACCAGGGGAGTGGGTACGAGCAGTACTTC. Protein: CSVDQGSGYEQYF.

This sequence joins TRBV4-1 and TRBJ1-6; D may be TRBD1 (5 bases). The germline V gene has CDR1 MGHRA and CDR2 YSYEKL. The V and J ends lost 0 bases and 3 bases respectively, with 6 bases between them. The CDR3 has 15 residues. The CDR3 loop is CASSQDDSYNSPLHF. DNA of the CDR3: TGCGCCAGCAGCCAAGATGACAGCTATAATTCACCCCTCCACTTT.

This clonotype was counted once. Germline and junction disagree at one end, which may indicate a read error. The chain couples TRBV7-3 to TRBJ2-1; 7 bases match TRBD1. The CDR3 has 14 residues. Germline CDR1 is SGHTA and CDR2 is FQGTGA. The DNA for the CDR3 is TGTGCCAGCAGCGTCGGGACAGTTTACAATAAGCAGTTCTTC. Protein: CASSVGTVYNKQFF.